The entry below gives a single T cell receptor beta chain sequence along with its context. These data belong to a study of blood T cell repertoires in COVID-19. Sequencing was performed with immunoSEQ multiplex PCR; in TCRdb, only in-frame clones are kept and a portion is missing. The sample gives more than 250,000 clones, around 88% of which show up once; approximately 2% is in the top ten. Deletions cut 5 bases from V and 4 bases from J, with 15 bases between. The CDR3 has 15 amino acids. Per the germline V gene, CDR1 is KGHSH and CDR2 is LQKENI. The origin of this receptor is a woman between 25 and 40 years old who had recovered from COVID-19. Sequenced sample: peripheral blood. The chain has TRBV18 and TRBJ1-3; the D is unclear. CDR3 in DNA: TGTGCCAGCTCATCGGGAACGGCCGGGGGAAACACCATATATTTT. This codes for CASSSGTAGGNTIYF.